This T cell receptor (beta chain) was recovered during a study of blood T cell repertoires in COVID-19 (dated by TCRdb to the early 2020s). Looking at the study overall: Samples from collaborators originated in the United States, Italy and Spain and spanned both the acute and convalescent phases of COVID-19. The material from the prospective study consisted of cDNA or gDNA derived from T cells, B-cell-depleted T cells, or PBMCs. The dataset comprised deeply sampled blood TCRbeta repertoires from subjects exposed to, actively infected with, or recovered from COVID-19. The repertoires were made available in a free public database intended to serve as a resource for research on the immune response to SARS-CoV-2. Samples were obtained from the ongoing ImmuneRACE study (first 160 participants) and from over 1,000 subjects provided by 6 global collaborators. The sample metadata nearly always contained a de-identified subject ID, COVID-19 status, age in years and sex. Where available, HLA class I and class II types were obtained from metadata supplied by the sample provider rather than from assay-based typing.

On this clone: Its antigen remains unidentified. Per-base quality was not reported, and no clone a single base away is much larger than it.

General conclusions and limits of the study: The quantity of clinical and demographic metadata differed by source and by participant and was supplied without curation.

TCRbeta CDR3 regions were amplified from genomic DNA by means of the immunoSEQ Assay, a bias-controlled multiplex PCR. As for how the authors treated the data: Within the assay, amplification of reference gene primers was used to estimate how many nucleated cells each sample contained. Sequence reads were collapsed and filtered to measure the absolute abundance of every unique TCRbeta CDR3 rearrangement. Productive Simpson clonality was computed per sample as the square root of Simpson's diversity index over productive rearrangements. TCRdb took this table from immuneACCESS and kept in-frame rearrangements with V and J called. Such tables lack part of the clones; where checked against another copy, unresolved V genes explain under half of the gap, and the rest is unexplained. D and trimming come from the DNA, and the V and J calls and clone size come from that table. The sample includes around 140,000 clones, with roughly 84% observed a single time. Jointly, the top ten make up 8% to 9% of the sample.

One collaborating source in Seattle enrolled patients during active infection and followed them longitudinally through the course of disease. The collaborating institutions used their own protocols to collect whole blood in K2EDTA tubes. For TCRbeta analysis, collaborators shipped samples as frozen whole blood, isolated PBMCs, or DNA extracted from either of those sample types. Trimming accounts for 2 bases at V and 5 bases at J, while the number of junction bases matched to no gene is 11. Including cysteine and phenylalanine, the CDR3 has 16 amino acids. Only the CDR3 DNA is retained, 48 bases long and in frame from the first base. From the germline V gene (reference sequence), CDR1 is GTSNPN and CDR2 is SVGIG.

The chain employs TRBV30 and TRBJ2-1; 8 nucleotides in the junction match TRBD2. The TCR sequence derives from a man younger than 45 with COVID-19, enrolled during active disease. Sequencing used peripheral blood. The nucleotide sequence reads as follows: TGTGCCTGGAGTACCTTCAGCGGGAGTAGGGACAATGAGCAGTTCTTC. Its protein is CAWSTFSGSRDNEQFF.